These 8 T cell receptor beta chains share one sample of origin, sequenced in a study of cytomegalovirus exposure and HLA in healthy donors. The study ran its PCR with 60 Vbeta and 13 Jbeta primers. Data came from immunoSEQ multiplex PCR; TCRdb stores just in-frame clones and leaves some out. The data show around 99,000 clones, around 77% seen once. The sequencing input was PBMCs. The receptors shown here come from a man aged 35-49 years in good health and CMV-seronegative.

The CDR3 DNA follows: TGTGCCAGTAGACAGGGTCTGTACGGGGAGCTGTTTTTT. It specifies CASRQGLYGELFF. J is TRBJ2-2 and V is TRBV19; D perhaps matches TRBD1 (6 bases). Trimming cost V 6 bases and J 7 bases, with 12 bases left between them. CDR1 is LNHDA, CDR2 SQIVND, per germline (reference sequence). This CDR3 region has 13 residues.

J is TRBJ2-3 and V is TRBV15; D remains unclear. This CDR3 comprises 14 residues. The ends were cut back, 1 base at V and 1 base at J, with 6 bases in the middle. Germline CDR1 LNHNV, CDR2 YYDKDF (reference sequence). CDR3 protein: CATSRGSGTDTQYF. The DNA of the CDR3 is TGTGCCACCAGCAGAGGCAGCGGCACAGATACGCAGTATTTT.

This rearrangement joins TRBV30 to TRBJ1-1; D perhaps matches TRBD1 (6 bases). Germline V gene lookup returns CDR1 GTSNPN and CDR2 SVGIG (reference sequence). The CDR3 is 13 residues long. The V end lost 5 bases, the J end lost 1 base, and 11 bases lay between the germline ends. The CDR3 loop is CAWAQGTNTEAFF. CDR3 nucleotides: TGTGCCTGGGCACAGGGAACGAACACTGAAGCTTTCTTT.

CDR3 amino acids: CAIGLAGDNEQFF. In DNA form, the CDR3 reads TGTGCCATCGGGCTAGCGGGGGACAATGAGCAGTTCTTC. This chain links TRBV10-3 with TRBJ2-1; 10 positions agree with TRBD2. The CDR3 totals 13 residues. Germline V gene lookup returns CDR1 ENHRY and CDR2 SYGVKD. The V gene end was trimmed by 8 bases and the J gene end by 5 bases; junction bases not matched to a gene: 3.

The table lists this clone with a few counts. CDR3 coding DNA: TGCAGCGGGAAACAGGGGGCTGGCTACACCTTC. Translating gives CSGKQGAGYTF. The chain uses TRBV29-1 and TRBJ1-2; 9 bases map to TRBD1. Trimming removed 7 bases from V and 7 bases from J; junction bases left unmatched: 4. The germline CDR1 and CDR2 sequences are SQVTM and ANQGSEA. The CDR3 sequence is 11 residues long.

This clone has only a few counts. V usage is TRBV27 and J usage is TRBJ1-1; no firm D call. This CDR3 has 14 residues. Trimming removed 2 bases at V and 0 bases at J, with 7 bases between. Germline loops: CDR1 MNHEY, CDR2 SMNVEV (reference sequence). The CDR3 DNA is TGTGCCAGCAGTTTACCGGGTGTGAACACTGAAGCTTTCTTT. It encodes CASSLPGVNTEAFF.

The chain employs TRBV5-1 and TRBJ1-4, with TRBD1 identical over 10 bases. V gave up 6 bases and J gave up 4 bases; unmatched junction bases: 6. Looked up from germline, CDR1 is SGHRS and CDR2 is YFSETQ. The CDR3 is made up of 15 amino acids. CDR3 loop: CASKEGQGDNEKLFF. The CDR3 nucleotides read TGCGCCAGCAAAGAAGGACAGGGGGATAATGAAAAACTGTTTTTT.

The rearrangement joins TRBV2 to TRBJ1-2, with no clear D. This CDR3 contains 12 residues. Germline CDR1 and CDR2: SNHLY and FYNNEI. V lost 3 bases and J lost 0, with 2 bases in between. This chain's CDR3 is CASSDTNYGYTF. For the CDR3, the DNA is TGTGCCAGCAGTGACACTAACTATGGCTACACCTTC. The full variable domain, with the rest looked up from reference TRBV2 and TRBJ1-2, is EPEVTQTPSHQVTQMGQEVILRCVPISNHLYFYWYRQILGQKVEFLVSFYNNEISEKSEIFDDQFSVERPDGSNFTLKIRSTKLEDSAMYFCASSDTNYGYTFGSGTRLTVV.